This T cell receptor (beta chain) was captured in a study of response to subunit inactivated influenza vaccine. The study's findings and limits: A suggestion made by the authors is that each seasonal influenza vaccination recruits few new T cells.

The sample holds many counts of this clonotype. Its cognate antigen is unknown. TCRdb passed the RT-PCR reads through MiXCR, listing each CDR3 protein once. The sample holds a few hundred thousand distinct CDR3 sequences, approximately 21% seen once. The J segment lost 7 bases and the V segment lost 9 bases, leaving 2 bases of the junction unmatched. The CDR3 extends over 12 amino acids. The germline V gene has CDR1 MGHDK and CDR2 SYGVNS. The input for sequencing was PBMCs from blood, taken less than 22 months after vaccination. The rearrangement links TRBV25-1 to TRBJ1-6; TRBD1 matches 8 bases. The sequence was obtained from a man aged 50 to 69 who received an inactivated influenza vaccine. The CDR3 coding sequence is TGTGCCAGTAACAGGGGGAATTCACCCCTCCACTTT. It encodes CASNRGNSPLHF.